This TCR beta chain originates from a study of vaccination and CD4 T cells after COVID-19. Only a few counts were recorded for this clonotype. Antigen unknown. The sample's treatment: approximately 9-day PBMC culture with coronavirus spike peptide pools or control peptides (ViraFEST assay). This CDR3 contains 14 residues. V dropped 4 bases and J dropped 5; count of bases not matched to a gene: 7. The Oncomine TCR Beta short-read assay generated sequence data from the DNA of cultured CD4+ T cells. TCRdb fed the PCR reads into MiXCR, producing one record per CDR3 protein. The sample holds approximately 3,800 distinct CDR3 sequences, less than 55% seen once.

Sequenced material: CD4+ T cells from blood, cultured in vitro. The receptor comes from a human donor who had recovered from COVID-19. The V and J genes are TRBV12-3 or TRBV12-4 and TRBJ2-5, with 7 bases lining up with TRBD1. This chain's CDR3 is CASSSNRGSETQYF. The CDR3 DNA sequence: TGTGCCAGCAGTTCTAACAGGGGATCGGAGACCCAGTACTTC.